Listed here is a single TCR beta chain. Its target is not known. With 60 Vbeta and 13 Jbeta primers, the PCR was carried out. Measured with immunoSEQ multiplex PCR; TCRdb has only the in-frame clones, and not every one. The sample holds around 160,000 clones, 78% seen once. The sample belongs to a study of cytomegalovirus exposure and HLA in healthy donors. The study, taken as a whole, reports: Likely technical artifact: a cluster of highly shared sequence variants. Immune exposure data for these donors was limited to CMV serostatus.

Material for sequencing was PBMCs. The source of this sequence is a man aged 40-49 years in good health and CMV-seropositive.

The DNA for the CDR3 is TGCGCCAGCAGCTTCCTAGGTAATCGCGCAGATACGCAGTATTTT. Protein sequence: CASSFLGNRADTQYF. The chain carries TRBV5-1 and TRBJ2-3; D is uncertain. The V gene's germline CDR1 is SGHRS and CDR2 YFSETQ. The germline V and J ends were trimmed by 2 bases and 4 bases, with 14 bases remaining between them. The CDR3 contains 15 residues. Using reference TRBV5-1 and TRBJ2-3 for the parts outside the CDR3, the full variable domain is KAGVTQTPRYLIKTRGQQVTLSCSPISGHRSVSWYQQTPGQGLQFLFEYFSETQRNKGNFPGRFSGRQFSNSRSEMNVSTLELGDSALYLCASSFLGNRADTQYFGPGTRLTVL.